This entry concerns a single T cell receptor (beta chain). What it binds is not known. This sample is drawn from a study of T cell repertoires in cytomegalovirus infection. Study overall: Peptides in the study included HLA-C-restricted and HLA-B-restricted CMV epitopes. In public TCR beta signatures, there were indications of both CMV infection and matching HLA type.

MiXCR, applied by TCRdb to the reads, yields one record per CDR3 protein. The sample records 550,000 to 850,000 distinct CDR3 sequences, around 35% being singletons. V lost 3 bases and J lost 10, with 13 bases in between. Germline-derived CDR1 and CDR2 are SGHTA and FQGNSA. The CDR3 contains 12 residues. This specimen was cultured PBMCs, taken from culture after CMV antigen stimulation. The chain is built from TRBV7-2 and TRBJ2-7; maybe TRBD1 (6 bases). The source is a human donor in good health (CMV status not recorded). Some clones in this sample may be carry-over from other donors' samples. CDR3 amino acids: CASSFQGTYQYF. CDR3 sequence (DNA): TGTGCCAGCAGCTTTCAGGGGACGTACCAGTACTTC.